The T cell receptor (beta chain) described here comes from a study of blood T cell repertoires in COVID-19. In the study overall: Sites in the United States, Italy and Spain provided acute and convalescent COVID-19 samples.

This CDR3 is 13 amino acids long. The V end was cut by 6 bases, the J end by 1 base, with 9 bases between. The germline CDR1 and CDR2 sequences are LNHDA and SQIVND (reference sequence). Original data processing: Estimation of nucleated cell counts was performed using reference gene primer amplification. Sequencing used immunoSEQ multiplex PCR; TCRdb keeps in-frame clones, though not all of them. The V and J calls and clone size come from that table; D and trimming were worked out from the DNA. The sample carries roughly 250,000 clones, roughly 81% recorded once. The J gene is TRBJ1-1, the V gene TRBV19, with a possible D match to TRBD1 (6 bases). Material: peripheral blood. The clonotype originates from a man aged 40-55 years with acute or convalescent COVID-19. The CDR3 nucleotides are TGTGCCAGTAGCCGAGGGGGGAACACTGAAGCTTTCTTT. Translating gives CASSRGGNTEAFF.